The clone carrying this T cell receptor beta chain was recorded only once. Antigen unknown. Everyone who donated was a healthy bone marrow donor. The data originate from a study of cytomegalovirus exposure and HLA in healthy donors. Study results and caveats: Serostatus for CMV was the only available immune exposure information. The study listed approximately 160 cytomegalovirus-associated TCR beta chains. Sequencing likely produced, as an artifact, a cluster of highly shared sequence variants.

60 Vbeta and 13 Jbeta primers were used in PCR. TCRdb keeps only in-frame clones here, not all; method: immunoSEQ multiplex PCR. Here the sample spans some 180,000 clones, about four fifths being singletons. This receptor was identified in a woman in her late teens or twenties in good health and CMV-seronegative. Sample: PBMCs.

The CDR3 nucleotides read TGTGCCAGCTCACCACTTGCTAGCGGGAGCAATGAGCAGTTCTTC. Encoded protein: CASSPLASGSNEQFF. The chain joins TRBV18 to TRBJ2-1; 10 bases match TRBD2. Germline assignment: CDR1 KGHSH and CDR2 LQKENI. Unmatched junction bases numbered 3, after V lost 1 base and J lost 6 bases. The CDR3 runs 15 residues.